The 27 T cell receptor beta chains below come from one sample, sequenced in a study of T cell responses to AZD1222 COVID-19 vaccine. Generated by immunoSEQ multiplex PCR, the TCRdb table keeps only in-frame clones and is missing some. The repertoire consists of around 130,000 clones, with 91% occurring once and the leading ten covering approximately 3%. The material was peripheral blood, obtained on day 0 of AZD1222 vaccination. All receptors come from an adult in good health.

This clone has only one observation. This chain uses TRBV24-1 with TRBJ1-3; 8 positions agree with TRBD1. Germline assignment: CDR1 KGHDR and CDR2 SFDVKD. The CDR3 contains 16 residues. Trimming cost V 4 bases and J 0 bases; bases outside gene matches: 4. As DNA, the CDR3 is TGTGCCACCAGTGACAATGGACAGGGCTCTGGAAACACCATATATTTT. Encoded protein: CATSDNGQGSGNTIYF.

The chain couples TRBV4-2 to TRBJ2-7; D uncertain. The germline CDR1 and CDR2 sequences are LGHNA and YNFKEQ. CDR3 length: 17 residues. V lost 0 bases to trimming and J lost 0 bases, with 15 bases between them. CDR3 loop: CASSQERLIRSSYEQYF. The DNA of the CDR3 is TGTGCCAGCAGCCAAGAGAGGCTGATCAGAAGCTCCTACGAGCAGTACTTC.

This chain uses TRBV27 with TRBJ2-1; 9 bases map to TRBD2. In germline, CDR1 is MNHEY, CDR2 SMNVEV (reference sequence). V trimming: 5 bases; J trimming: 0 bases; junction bases outside the gene matches: 5. The CDR3 contains 16 residues. The CDR3 spells CASSPRAGGSYNEQFF. For the CDR3, the DNA is TGTGCCAGCAGTCCGCGAGCGGGAGGCTCCTACAATGAGCAGTTCTTC.

The rearrangement joins TRBV7-2 to TRBJ2-6; a weak D match, TRBD2 (7 bases). CDR3 length equals 16 residues. Germline V gene sequence: CDR1 SGHTA, CDR2 FQGNSA. With 2 bases removed from V and 4 bases from J, the gap between germline ends came to 12 bases. The CDR3 coding sequence is TGTGCCAGCAGCTTAAGGGGGGGGCACGGGGCCAACGTCCTGACTTTC. Residues: CASSLRGGHGANVLTF.

V is TRBV7-9 and J is TRBJ2-7, with a weak D call TRBD1 (5 bases). V was clipped by 6 bases and J by 6 bases, with 15 bases between them. In germline, CDR1 is SEHNR, CDR2 FQNEAQ (reference sequence). The CDR3 has 13 residues. The CDR3 sequence is CASSKWQGAEQYF. CDR3 sequence (DNA): TGTGCCAGCAGTAAGTGGCAGGGTGCCGAGCAGTACTTC. Combining the CDR3 with reference TRBV7-9 and TRBJ2-7 gives the whole variable domain DTGVSQNPRHKITKRGQNVTFRCDPISEHNRLYWYRQTLGQGPEFLTYFQNEAQLEKSRLLSDRFSAERPKGSFSTLEIQRTEQGDSAMYLCASSKWQGAEQYFGPGTRLTVT.

CDR3 in amino acids: CSVEQANTQYF. The DNA of the CDR3 is TGCAGCGTGGAACAGGCCAACACGCAGTATTTT. The chain couples TRBV29-1 to TRBJ2-3, with D possibly matching TRBD1 (5 bases). Germline V gene data show CDR1 as SQVTM and CDR2 as ANQGSEA. V was clipped by 6 bases and J by 9 bases, with 13 bases between them. The CDR3 covers 11 residues.

CDR3: CASSSVNTEAFF. CDR3 in DNA: TGTGCCAGCAGTTCGGTGAACACTGAAGCTTTCTTT. The chain uses TRBV7-9 and TRBJ1-1; no clear D. CDR1 and CDR2 from the germline V gene are SEHNR and FQNEAQ (reference sequence). CDR3 length: 12 amino acids. Trimming took off 6 bases at V and 0 bases at J, with 5 bases between the two ends.

V and J are TRBV28 and TRBJ1-3; D might be TRBD1 (6 bases). Germline values: CDR1 MDHEN, CDR2 SYDVKM. The CDR3 has 15 amino acids. V was cut by 7 bases and J by 3 bases, with 16 bases left in between. CDR3 in amino acids: CASTRGGASGNTIYF. In DNA, the CDR3 is TGTGCCAGCACCCGGGGGGGCGCGAGTGGAAACACCATATATTTT. Using reference TRBV28 and TRBJ1-3 for the parts outside the CDR3, the full variable domain is DVKVTQSSRYLVKRTGEKVFLECVQDMDHENMFWYRQDPGLGLRLIYFSYDVKMKEKGDIPEGYSVSREKKERFSLILESASTNQTSMYLCASTRGGASGNTIYFGEGSWLTVV.

The V gene is TRBV27, the J gene TRBJ1-1; the D gene is possibly TRBD1 (5 bases). Trimming took 2 bases from V and 4 from J, leaving 14 bases between them. Germline loops: CDR1 MNHEY, CDR2 SMNVEV (reference sequence). The CDR3 length is 15 residues. The CDR3 nucleotides are TGTGCCAGCAGTTTAACAGGTCTGGGAAGCACTGAAGCTTTCTTT. Amino acids: CASSLTGLGSTEAFF.

This clone showed up just once. The gene calls are TRBV6-5 and TRBJ1-2; the D is unclear. Germline CDR1 and CDR2: MNHEY and SVGAGI. V gave up 5 bases and J gave up 6 bases, with 13 bases separating them. The length of the CDR3 is 13 residues. The CDR3 here is CASSPRVGDGYTF. The CDR3 coding sequence is TGTGCCAGCAGTCCACGGGTGGGTGATGGCTACACCTTC.

This chain uses TRBV13 with TRBJ2-5; TRBD1 aligns across 7 bases. V trimming: 5 bases; J trimming: 2 bases; junction bases outside the gene matches: 8. The CDR3 runs 15 residues. Germline CDR1 and CDR2: PRHDT and FYEKMQ (reference sequence). The CDR3 sequence is CASSDRALGQETQYF. CDR3 DNA: TGTGCCAGCAGCGACAGGGCCCTCGGACAAGAGACCCAGTACTTC.

This clone was detected only a few times. The V gene is TRBV18, the J gene TRBJ1-5; D is unresolved. The V gene's germline CDR1 is KGHSH and CDR2 LQKENI. The V gene lost 0 bases and the J gene lost 4 bases, with 4 bases spanning the gap. This CDR3 has 13 amino acids. CDR3 residues: CASSPPGNQPQHF. For the CDR3, the DNA is TGTGCCAGCTCACCACCAGGGAATCAGCCCCAGCATTTT.

V and J are TRBV27 and TRBJ2-2; D is perhaps TRBD1 (5 bases). This CDR3 is 14 amino acids long. Germline CDR1 is MNHEY and CDR2 is SMNVEV (reference sequence). V shed 2 bases and J shed 9 bases, with 13 bases lying between them. CDR3 protein: CASSLIPWGRELFF. CDR3 in DNA: TGTGCCAGCAGTTTAATCCCTTGGGGCCGGGAGCTGTTTTTT.

The V gene is TRBV7-6, the J gene TRBJ2-7, with a tentative D call TRBD1 (5 bases). This CDR3 is 16 amino acids long. The V gene lost 1 base and the J gene lost 0 bases, with 13 bases spanning the gap. Germline lookup yields CDR1 SGHVS and CDR2 FNYEAQ. The CDR3 sequence: CASSLGGQASSYEQYF. CDR3 nucleotides: TGTGCCAGCAGCTTAGGTGGACAAGCGAGCTCCTACGAGCAGTACTTC.

The chain employs TRBV7-9 and TRBJ1-1, with TRBD1 matching over 9 bases. V gave up 5 bases and J gave up 0 bases; unmatched junction bases: 7. The CDR3 totals 16 residues. In germline, CDR1 is SEHNR, CDR2 FQNEAQ (reference sequence). CDR3 sequence reads: CASSPGTGPMNTEAFF. The CDR3 nucleotides read TGTGCCAGCAGCCCAGGGACAGGGCCTATGAACACTGAAGCTTTCTTT.

The chain combines TRBV2 with TRBJ1-1; perhaps TRBD1 as D (5 bases). CDR1 and CDR2 (germline): SNHLY, FYNNEI. V was pared by 6 bases and J by 5 bases, with 13 bases between. CDR3 length equals 13 residues. The CDR3 DNA is TGTGCCAGCAGCTTACTCAGGGAAACTGAAGCTTTCTTT. Translated: CASSLLRETEAFF.

This clone was found a few times. The rearrangement joins TRBV6-2 or TRBV6-3 to TRBJ2-3, with 11 nucleotides matching TRBD1. With V trimmed by 5 bases and J by 4 bases, 8 bases remained unmatched. The germline V gene encodes CDR1 MNHEY and CDR2 SVGEGT. This CDR3 has 16 amino acids. The CDR3 loop is CASSQFLGQGADTQYF. The DNA for the CDR3 is TGTGCCAGCAGTCAGTTTCTGGGACAGGGGGCAGATACGCAGTATTTT.

The genes are TRBV3-1 (or the pseudogene TRBV3-2) and TRBJ1-2; 9 bases match TRBD1. Trimming at V came to 6 bases and at J to 1 base, leaving 6 bases not matched to a gene. The CDR3 loop spans 15 amino acids. Germline assignment: CDR1 LGHDT and CDR2 YNNKEL (reference sequence). The CDR3 DNA is TGTGCCAGCAGTCCGGGACAGGGTCTTAACTATGGCTACACCTTC. Translation: CASSPGQGLNYGYTF.

The V and J genes are TRBV5-6 and TRBJ2-7; D not certain. CDR3 length equals 14 residues. Per germline, CDR1 SGHDT and CDR2 YYEEEE. Trimming removed 6 bases from V and 2 bases from J, with 15 bases in between. The CDR3 DNA sequence: TGTGCCAGCACCCTTGGGCGCAGAACCTACGAGCAGTACTTC. This gives the protein CASTLGRRTYEQYF.

This chain uses TRBV21-1 with TRBJ1-4; TRBD1 is taken as the D call from the table, unchecked against the DNA. TRBV21-1 is labeled a pseudogene. This CDR3 is built from 16 residues. The CDR3 loop is CASSKGADREDEKLFF. The CDR3, as DNA: TGTGCCAGCAGCAAAGGGGCGGACAGGGAAGATGAAAAACTGTTTTTT.

The J gene is TRBJ1-2, the V gene TRBV29-1, with D possibly matching TRBD1 (6 bases). Trimming stripped 6 bases from V and 8 bases from J, with 13 bases between. The CDR3 covers 11 residues. Germline V gene data show CDR1 as SQVTM and CDR2 as ANQGSEA. CDR3 sequence: CSVRDIFGYTF. The DNA for the CDR3 is TGCAGCGTGCGGGACATCTTCGGCTACACCTTC.

The rearrangement links TRBV10-1 to TRBJ2-2, with D tentatively TRBD2 (5 bases). The CDR3 has 14 amino acids. V was trimmed by 4 bases and J by 5 bases, leaving 11 bases between them. Per the germline V gene, CDR1 is WNHNN and CDR2 is SYGVQD (reference sequence). The CDR3 here is CASSGLGRTGELFF. The DNA of the CDR3 is TGCGCCAGCAGTGGCCTAGGGAGAACCGGGGAGCTGTTTTTT.

V is TRBV3-1 (or the pseudogene TRBV3-2) and J is TRBJ1-5; weak D call: TRBD1 (5 bases). V lost 4 bases, J lost 4 bases, and 11 bases lay in between. CDR1 is LGHDT and CDR2 is YNNKEL in the germline V gene (reference sequence). The CDR3 consists of 14 residues. CDR3 coding DNA: TGTGCCAGCAGCCCACAGGTCTTTAATCAGCCCCAGCATTTT. Protein sequence: CASSPQVFNQPQHF.

This chain joins TRBV5-1 and TRBJ1-1; 8 bases are a match to TRBD1. The V gene end was trimmed by 3 bases and the J gene end by 7 bases; junction bases not matched to a gene: 8. Per the germline V gene, CDR1 is SGHRS and CDR2 is YFSETQ. The CDR3 loop spans 14 amino acids. CDR3 bases: TGCGCCAGCAGCTCGGGACAGGCCGGACTTGAAGCTTTCTTT. Translated, it gives CASSSGQAGLEAFF. Full variable domain (missing parts from reference TRBV5-1 and TRBJ1-1): KAGVTQTPRYLIKTRGQQVTLSCSPISGHRSVSWYQQTPGQGLQFLFEYFSETQRNKGNFPGRFSGRQFSNSRSEMNVSTLELGDSALYLCASSSGQAGLEAFFGQGTRLTVV.

V gene TRBV7-8 combines with J gene TRBJ2-1; tentatively, D is TRBD2 (6 bases). The CDR3 length is 13 residues. The V end was cut by 5 bases, the J end by 4 bases, with 9 bases between. Germline lookup yields CDR1 SGHVS and CDR2 FQNEAQ. This chain's CDR3 is CASSLGTYNEQFF. CDR3 bases: TGTGCCAGCAGCCTGGGGACTTACAATGAGCAGTTCTTC. The entire variable domain, with the rest obtained from reference TRBV7-8 and TRBJ2-1, is as follows: GAGVSQSPRYKVAKRGQDVALRCDPISGHVSLFWYQQALGQGPEFLTYFQNEAQLDKSGLPSDRFFAERPEGSVSTLKIQRTQQEDSAVYLCASSLGTYNEQFFGPGTRLTVL.

The chain carries TRBV9 and TRBJ1-6; no definite D call. V dropped 6 bases and J dropped 8 bases, with 15 bases sitting between them. This CDR3 region has 14 residues. Germline lookup yields CDR1 SGDLS and CDR2 YYNGEE. The CDR3 nucleotides read TGTGCCAGCACCCCCGGGATGGAGGATTCACCCCTCCACTTT. It translates to CASTPGMEDSPLHF.

V gene TRBV2 combines with J gene TRBJ2-7; 10 bases map to TRBD2. With 10 bases clipped from V and 4 bases from J, the junction kept 7 bases outside the gene matches. This CDR3 comprises 13 residues. Germline V lookup: CDR1 SNHLY, CDR2 FYNNEI. The CDR3 nucleotides are TGTGCCACTGGACTAGCGGAAGATTACGAGCAGTACTTC. Protein sequence: CATGLAEDYEQYF.